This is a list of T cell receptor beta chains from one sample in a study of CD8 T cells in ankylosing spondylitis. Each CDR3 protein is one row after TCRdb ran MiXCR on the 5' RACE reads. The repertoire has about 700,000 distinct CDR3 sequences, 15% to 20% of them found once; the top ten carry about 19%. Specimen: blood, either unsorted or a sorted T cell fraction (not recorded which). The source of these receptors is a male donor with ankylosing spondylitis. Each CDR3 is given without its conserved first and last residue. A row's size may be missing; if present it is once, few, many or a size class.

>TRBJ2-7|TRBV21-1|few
KPDEQY
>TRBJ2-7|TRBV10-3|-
AISEYLSYEQY
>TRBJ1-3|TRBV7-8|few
ASSLLGGNTIY
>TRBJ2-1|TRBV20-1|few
SALRGGVDNEQF
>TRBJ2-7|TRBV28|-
ASSLGQAPREQY
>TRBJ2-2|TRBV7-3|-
ASSLSGRLNTGELF
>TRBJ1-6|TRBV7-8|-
ASRGLTYNSPLH
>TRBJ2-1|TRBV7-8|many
ASSTTTSESLHEQF
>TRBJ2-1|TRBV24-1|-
ATSAPWEADNEQF
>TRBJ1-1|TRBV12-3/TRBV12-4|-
ASSLAIRDTAF
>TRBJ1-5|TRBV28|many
ASSQVPGNQPQH
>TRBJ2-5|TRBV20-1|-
SAPAYLGGSETQY
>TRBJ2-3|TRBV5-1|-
ASSLTVVRSTDTQY
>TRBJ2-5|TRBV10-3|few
AIRPGLEYQETQY
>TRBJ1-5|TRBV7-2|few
ASSLDGRNNQPQH
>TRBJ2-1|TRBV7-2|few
ASRRSSGTYNEQF
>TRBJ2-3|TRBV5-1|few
ASSLNPWTGRRDTQY
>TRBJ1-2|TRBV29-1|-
SVRDSYGYT
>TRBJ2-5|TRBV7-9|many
ATFLGLGAGSETQY
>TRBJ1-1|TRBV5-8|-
ASRLTGGGPEAF
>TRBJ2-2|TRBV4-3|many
ASSQAPGLAGGVTGELF
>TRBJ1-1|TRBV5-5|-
ASSLVGARDAF
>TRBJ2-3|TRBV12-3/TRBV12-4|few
ASSQLAGRTDTQY
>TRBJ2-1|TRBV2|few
ASSETSGGVNEQF
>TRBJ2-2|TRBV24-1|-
ATGDRGLDTGELF
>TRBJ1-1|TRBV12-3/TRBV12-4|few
ASSLLPRTEAF
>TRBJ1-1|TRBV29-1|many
SVGDTMNTEAF
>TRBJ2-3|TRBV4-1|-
ASSQRDIDTQY
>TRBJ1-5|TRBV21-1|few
ASSKPPANSHQPQH
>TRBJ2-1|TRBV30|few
AWRPQSSYNEQF
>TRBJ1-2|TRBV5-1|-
ASSLDGSYGYT
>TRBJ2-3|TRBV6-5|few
ASQGGGSSDTQY
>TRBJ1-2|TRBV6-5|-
ASSYSGGQGYGYT
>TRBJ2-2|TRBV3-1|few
ASSPPRGNGGELF
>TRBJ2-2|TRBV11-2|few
ASSATGGNTGELF
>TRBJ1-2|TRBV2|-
ASREGVGYGYT
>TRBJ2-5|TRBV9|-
ASSVSMAGQETQY
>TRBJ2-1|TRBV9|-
ASSVAYGRGDEQF
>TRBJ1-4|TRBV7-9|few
ASSLGTRSNEKLF
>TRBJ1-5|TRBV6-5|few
ASSYASTQPQH
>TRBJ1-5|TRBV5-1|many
ASSPKGGNQPQH
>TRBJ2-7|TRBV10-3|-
AIRPSGRGHEQY
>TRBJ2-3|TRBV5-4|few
ASSLGNPAGAATSTDTQY
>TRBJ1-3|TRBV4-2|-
ASSQALTKSSGNTIY
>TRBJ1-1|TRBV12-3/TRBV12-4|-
ASREETDYTEAF
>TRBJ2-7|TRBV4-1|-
ASSQEKGQGSSEQY